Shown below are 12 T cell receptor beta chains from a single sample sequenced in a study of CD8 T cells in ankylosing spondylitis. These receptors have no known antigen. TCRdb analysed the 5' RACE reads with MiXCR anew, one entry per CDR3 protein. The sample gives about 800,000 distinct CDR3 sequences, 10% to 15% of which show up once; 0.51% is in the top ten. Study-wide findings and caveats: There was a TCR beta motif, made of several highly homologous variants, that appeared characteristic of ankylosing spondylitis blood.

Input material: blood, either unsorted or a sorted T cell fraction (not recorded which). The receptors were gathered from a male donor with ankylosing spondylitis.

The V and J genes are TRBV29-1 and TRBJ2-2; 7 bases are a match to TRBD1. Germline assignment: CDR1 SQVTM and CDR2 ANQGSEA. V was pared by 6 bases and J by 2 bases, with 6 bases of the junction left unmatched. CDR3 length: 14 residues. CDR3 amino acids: CSVSGQINTGELFF. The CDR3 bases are TGCAGCGTCTCGGGACAGATTAACACCGGGGAGCTGTTTTTT.

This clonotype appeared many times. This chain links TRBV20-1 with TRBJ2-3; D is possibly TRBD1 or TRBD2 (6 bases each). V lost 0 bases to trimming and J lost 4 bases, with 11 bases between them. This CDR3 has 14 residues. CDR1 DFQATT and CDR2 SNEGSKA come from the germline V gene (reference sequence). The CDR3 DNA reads TGCAGTGCTAGAGACCCAGGGGAGGCAGATACGCAGTATTTT. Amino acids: CSARDPGEADTQYF.

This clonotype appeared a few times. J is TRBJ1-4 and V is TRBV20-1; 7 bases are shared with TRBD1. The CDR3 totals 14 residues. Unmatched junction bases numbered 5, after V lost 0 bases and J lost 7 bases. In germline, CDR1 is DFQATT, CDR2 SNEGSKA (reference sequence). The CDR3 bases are TGCAGTGCTAGAGATCCCAGGGGGAGTGAAAAACTGTTTTTT. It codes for CSARDPRGSEKLFF.

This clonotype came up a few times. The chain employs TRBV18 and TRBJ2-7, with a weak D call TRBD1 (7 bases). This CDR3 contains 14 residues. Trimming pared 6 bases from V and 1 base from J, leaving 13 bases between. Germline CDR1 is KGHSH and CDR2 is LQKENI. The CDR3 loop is CASSGQEGSYEQYF. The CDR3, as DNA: TGTGCCAGCTCCGGACAGGAGGGTTCCTACGAGCAGTACTTC.

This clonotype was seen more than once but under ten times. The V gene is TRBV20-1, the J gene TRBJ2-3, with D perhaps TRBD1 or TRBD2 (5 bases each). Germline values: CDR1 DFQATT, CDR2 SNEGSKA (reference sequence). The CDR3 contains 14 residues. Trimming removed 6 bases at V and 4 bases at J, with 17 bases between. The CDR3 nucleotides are TGCAGTGCCCTGGACTCAAGGGGCGCAGATACGCAGTATTTT. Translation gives CSALDSRGADTQYF.

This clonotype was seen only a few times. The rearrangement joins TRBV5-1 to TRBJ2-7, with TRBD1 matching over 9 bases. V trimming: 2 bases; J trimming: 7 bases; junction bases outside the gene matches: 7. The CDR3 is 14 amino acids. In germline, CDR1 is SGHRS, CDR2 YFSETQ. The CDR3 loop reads CASSFGTGSQEQYF. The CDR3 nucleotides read TGCGCCAGCAGCTTCGGGACAGGGTCACAGGAGCAGTACTTC.

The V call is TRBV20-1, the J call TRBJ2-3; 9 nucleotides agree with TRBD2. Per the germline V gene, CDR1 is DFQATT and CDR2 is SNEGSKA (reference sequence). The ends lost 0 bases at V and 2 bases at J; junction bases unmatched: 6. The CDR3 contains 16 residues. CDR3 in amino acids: CSARDRLAGNTDTQYF. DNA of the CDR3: TGCAGTGCTAGAGATCGGCTAGCGGGGAACACAGATACGCAGTATTTT.

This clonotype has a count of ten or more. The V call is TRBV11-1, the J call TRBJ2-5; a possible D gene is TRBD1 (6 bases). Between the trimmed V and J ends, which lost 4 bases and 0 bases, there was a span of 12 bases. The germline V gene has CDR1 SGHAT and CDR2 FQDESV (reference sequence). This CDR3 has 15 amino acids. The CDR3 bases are TGTGCCAGCAGCTACCTCAGGGGTTACCAAGAGACCCAGTACTTC. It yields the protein CASSYLRGYQETQYF.

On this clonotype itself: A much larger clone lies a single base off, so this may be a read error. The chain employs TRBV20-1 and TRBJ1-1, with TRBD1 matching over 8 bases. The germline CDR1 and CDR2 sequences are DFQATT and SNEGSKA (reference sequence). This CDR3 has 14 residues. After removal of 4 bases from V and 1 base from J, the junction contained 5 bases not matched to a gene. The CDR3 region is CSATGGATNTEAFF. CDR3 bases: TGCAGTGCTACAGGGGGCGCGACGAACACTGAAGCTTTCTTT.

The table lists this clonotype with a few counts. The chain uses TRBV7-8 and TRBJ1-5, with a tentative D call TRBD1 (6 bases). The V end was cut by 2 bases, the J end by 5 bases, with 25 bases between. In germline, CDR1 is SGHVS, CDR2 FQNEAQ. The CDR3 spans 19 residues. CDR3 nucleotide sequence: TGTGCCAGCAGCTTATTGTTCGACAGGAAAAGAACCGAACATCAGCCCCAGCATTTT. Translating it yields CASSLLFDRKRTEHQPQHF. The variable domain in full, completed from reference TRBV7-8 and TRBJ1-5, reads GAGVSQSPRYKVAKRGQDVALRCDPISGHVSLFWYQQALGQGPEFLTYFQNEAQLDKSGLPSDRFFAERPEGSVSTLKIQRTQQEDSAVYLCASSLLFDRKRTEHQPQHFGDGTRLSIL.

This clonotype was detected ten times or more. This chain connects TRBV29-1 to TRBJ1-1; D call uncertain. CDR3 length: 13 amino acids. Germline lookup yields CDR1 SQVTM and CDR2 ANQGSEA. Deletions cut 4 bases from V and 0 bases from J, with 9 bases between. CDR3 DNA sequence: TGCAGCGTTGTGATGCTATTGAACACTGAAGCTTTCTTT. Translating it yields CSVVMLLNTEAFF.

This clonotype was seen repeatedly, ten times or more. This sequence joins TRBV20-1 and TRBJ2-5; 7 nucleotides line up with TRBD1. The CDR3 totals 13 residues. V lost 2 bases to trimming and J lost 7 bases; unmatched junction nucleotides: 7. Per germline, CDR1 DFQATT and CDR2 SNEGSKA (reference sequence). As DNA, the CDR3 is TGCAGTGCTAGATCTGACAGGGACGGGACCCAGTACTTC. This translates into CSARSDRDGTQYF.